The 27 T cell receptor beta chains below were found in one sample sequenced in a study of T-cell memory formation after mild COVID-19. A single record per CDR3 protein comes from TCRdb applying MiXCR to the 5' RACE reads. The data hold hundreds of thousands of distinct CDR3 sequences, with 15% to 25% observed a single time. Sequenced: PBMCs or a T cell subset sorted from them (not recorded which). These receptor sequences come from an adult woman who had mild COVID-19 (a few samples of this study predate the infection). Cell type and time point are not known.

The rearrangement links TRBV6-1 to TRBJ1-5; unclear D gene. The CDR3 runs to 14 residues. The V end lost 1 base, the J end lost 3 bases, and 7 bases lay between the germline ends. Germline CDR1 reads MNHNS; CDR2 reads SASEGT. The CDR3, as DNA: TGTGCCAGCAGTGAAGGGCCGATCAATCAGCCCCAGCATTTT. It is translated as CASSEGPINQPQHF.

This clonotype was seen only a few times. The chain uses TRBV20-1 and TRBJ1-1; D possibly corresponds to TRBD1 (5 bases). V dropped 6 bases and J dropped 3 bases, with 8 bases sitting between them. The CDR3 runs 11 residues. Germline V gives CDR1 DFQATT, CDR2 SNEGSKA (reference sequence). In DNA form, the CDR3 reads TGCAGTGCGGGGGGGTACACTGAAGCTTTCTTT. It translates to CSAGGYTEAFF.

This clonotype was picked up many times. The junction and the germline gene differ at one end; a read error may be behind it. The genes are TRBV20-1 and TRBJ2-4, with a tentative D call TRBD1 (5 bases). CDR3 length: 15 amino acids. CDR1 DFQATT and CDR2 SNEGSKA come from the germline V gene (reference sequence). As DNA, the CDR3 is TGCAGTGCCAGAGGCAGGGCAATAGCCAAAAACATTCAGTACTTC. The encoded protein is CSARGRAIAKNIQYF.

The rearrangement joins TRBV6-1 to TRBJ2-3; D is perhaps TRBD1 or TRBD2 (5 bases each). Germline V gene data show CDR1 as MNHNS and CDR2 as SASEGT. The CDR3 length is 17 residues. Trimming took 5 bases from V and 5 from J, leaving 23 bases between them. In nucleotides, the CDR3 is TGTGCCAGCAGTCCATACGGACTTAGGGACCCCGGAGATACGCAGTATTTT. It specifies CASSPYGLRDPGDTQYF.

This clonotype came up a few times. V usage is TRBV6-5 and J usage is TRBJ2-5, with 8 nucleotides matching TRBD2. Germline-derived CDR1 and CDR2 are MNHEY and SVGAGI. Germline trimming cut 5 bases from V and 10 bases from J; bases unmatched to any gene: 15. The length of the CDR3 is 15 residues. CDR3 DNA sequence: TGTGCCAGCAGTACCCGAGCGGGAGCCCCGAGTATCCAGTACTTC. It codes for CASSTRAGAPSIQYF.

CDR3 region: CASSQGGAGETYNEQFF. The DNA of the CDR3 is TGTGCCAGCAGCCAAGGTGGAGCGGGAGAGACCTACAATGAGCAGTTCTTC. The chain combines TRBV4-2 with TRBJ2-1; TRBD2 agrees at 8 bases. CDR1 and CDR2 (germline): LGHNA, YNFKEQ. Trimming removed 1 base from V and 2 bases from J; junction bases left unmatched: 7. CDR3 size: 17 residues.

This clonotype showed up many times. V gene TRBV19 combines with J gene TRBJ1-1; no definite D call. CDR1 is LNHDA, CDR2 SQIVND, per germline (reference sequence). V lost 1 base and J 1 base, leaving 7 bases between the germline ends. The CDR3 covers 14 residues. This CDR3 is CASSIGVGNTEAFF. The CDR3, as DNA: TGTGCCAGTAGTATAGGTGTCGGGAACACTGAAGCTTTCTTT.

The V call is TRBV7-2, the J call TRBJ2-1; 9 positions agree with TRBD1. V was pared by 2 bases and J by 4 bases, with 6 bases of the junction left unmatched. Germline V gene sequence: CDR1 SGHTA, CDR2 FQGNSA. This CDR3 has 16 amino acids. The DNA for the CDR3 is TGTGCCAGCAGCTTACGGCCGGGACAGGGTTACAATGAGCAGTTCTTC. The encoded protein is CASSLRPGQGYNEQFF.

This clonotype was counted many times. V and J are TRBV19 and TRBJ2-1; 8 bases map to TRBD1. There are 14 residues in the CDR3. Trimming at V came to 10 bases and at J to 2 bases, leaving 7 bases not matched to a gene. Germline V gene sequence: CDR1 LNHDA, CDR2 SQIVND (reference sequence). The CDR3 coding sequence is TGTGCCACCGCGGGACAGGCGACCTACAATGAGCAGTTCTTC. This gives the protein CATAGQATYNEQFF.

The CDR3 sequence: CSAGQLASGRAGFREQYF. The CDR3 DNA follows: TGCAGTGCTGGACAACTAGCCAGTGGGAGGGCTGGATTTAGGGAGCAGTACTTC. The chain combines TRBV20-1 with TRBJ2-7; 7 bases are a match to TRBD2. This CDR3 has 18 residues. With 5 bases clipped from V and 7 bases from J, the junction kept 26 bases outside the gene matches. CDR1 is DFQATT and CDR2 is SNEGSKA in the germline V gene (reference sequence).

In this sample, this clonotype turned up many times. CDR3: CASSYQTGTNYGYTF. The CDR3 DNA follows: TGCGCCAGCAGCTATCAAACAGGGACCAATTATGGCTACACCTTC. The chain combines TRBV5-1 with TRBJ1-2, with D possibly being TRBD1 (6 bases). V was cut by 3 bases and J by 5 bases, with 17 bases left in between. The germline V gene has CDR1 SGHRS and CDR2 YFSETQ. The CDR3 consists of 15 residues.

This CDR3 is CASSPTGLRGTEAFF. The DNA for the CDR3 is TGTGCCAGCAGCCCGACAGGGTTGAGGGGCACTGAAGCTTTCTTT. V is TRBV7-9 and J is TRBJ1-1; 7 nucleotides line up with TRBD1. Trimming cost V 5 bases and J 4 bases; bases outside gene matches: 10. Germline V lookup: CDR1 SEHNR, CDR2 FQNEAQ (reference sequence). This CDR3 comprises 15 residues.

This chain uses TRBV6-6 with TRBJ2-3; perhaps TRBD1 as D (5 bases). Trimming left V 2 bases short and J 6 bases short, with 12 bases between. This CDR3 is built from 14 residues. Germline CDR1 is MNHNY and CDR2 is SVGAGI (reference sequence). The CDR3 reads CASSYSAGLDTQYF. Written as DNA, the CDR3 is TGTGCCAGCAGTTACAGTGCAGGGTTGGATACGCAGTATTTT.

The sample holds a few counts of this clonotype. The chain links TRBV7-9 to TRBJ2-4; D is undetermined. The CDR3 is 17 residues long. Germline lookup yields CDR1 SEHNR and CDR2 FQNEAQ (reference sequence). V was pared by 4 bases and J by 0 bases, with 16 bases between. CDR3 sequence: CASSSAFEYLAKNIQYF. Written as DNA, the CDR3 is TGTGCCAGCAGCTCAGCCTTCGAGTATCTAGCCAAAAACATTCAGTACTTC.

This chain uses TRBV4-2 with TRBJ2-5, with TRBD2 identical over 8 bases. This CDR3 comprises 16 residues. CDR1 is LGHNA and CDR2 is YNFKEQ in the germline V gene. Trimming removed 1 base from V and 5 bases from J; junction bases left unmatched: 9. The DNA of the CDR3 is TGTGCCAGCAGCCAAGCAGTCGGGGGGGCCGGGGAGACCCAGTACTTC. This sequence encodes CASSQAVGGAGETQYF.

This clonotype was detected only a few times. The V call is TRBV29-1, the J call TRBJ2-1; 8 nucleotides line up with TRBD2. With 1 base clipped from V and 4 bases from J, the junction kept 3 bases outside the gene matches. Germline V gives CDR1 SQVTM, CDR2 ANQGSEA. The CDR3 contains 14 residues. The CDR3 region has the DNA TGCAGCGTTGAAGGGCGGGGGGTGTACAATGAGCAGTTCTTC. Protein product: CSVEGRGVYNEQFF.

This clonotype was counted between two and nine times. The chain's CDR3 is CASSLKGAEETQYF. CDR3 bases: TGCGCCAGCAGCTTGAAGGGGGCGGAGGAGACCCAGTACTTC. The gene calls are TRBV5-1 and TRBJ2-5, with TRBD1 matching 7 bases. The CDR3 is made up of 14 amino acids. Germline V gene lookup returns CDR1 SGHRS and CDR2 YFSETQ. J gave up 5 bases and V 1 base, and 5 bases lay outside the gene matches.

The chain has TRBV20-1 and TRBJ2-7; 7 bases align to TRBD1. Trimming removed 5 bases from V and 5 bases from J; junction bases left unmatched: 9. Germline CDR1 reads DFQATT; CDR2 reads SNEGSKA (reference sequence). This CDR3 region has 13 residues. The CDR3 loop is CSAERGLSDEQYF. CDR3 DNA sequence: TGCAGTGCTGAGAGGGGGCTCAGCGACGAGCAGTACTTC.

This rearrangement joins TRBV15 to TRBJ1-2, with TRBD1 matching 9 bases. Germline CDR1 LNHNV, CDR2 YYDKDF (reference sequence). The CDR3 contains 17 residues. The trim removed 2 bases at V and 4 bases at J, leaving 11 bases unmatched. CDR3 amino acids: CATSRQAPGQGIYGYTF. The DNA of the CDR3 is TGTGCCACCAGCAGACAAGCCCCCGGACAGGGGATCTATGGCTACACCTTC.

This clonotype was counted only a few times. This CDR3 is CSARARDANTGELFF. CDR3 in DNA: TGCAGTGCTAGAGCTAGGGACGCGAACACCGGGGAGCTGTTTTTT. The chain joins TRBV20-1 to TRBJ2-2; the D gene could be TRBD1 or TRBD2 (5 bases each). Germline V gives CDR1 DFQATT, CDR2 SNEGSKA (reference sequence). The length of the CDR3 is 15 residues. Trimming took 1 base from V and 0 from J, leaving 9 bases between them.

This sequence joins TRBV9 and TRBJ2-3; 7 bases match TRBD2. The CDR3 covers 15 residues. The J segment lost 3 bases and the V segment lost 0 bases, leaving 4 bases of the junction unmatched. The V gene's germline CDR1 is SGDLS and CDR2 YYNGEE. As DNA, the CDR3 is TGTGCCAGCAGCGTAGGGGCGGGGGAAACAGATACGCAGTATTTT. Translation: CASSVGAGETDTQYF.

The chain employs TRBV5-1 and TRBJ1-6; D gene unclear. V was cut by 5 bases and J by 8 bases, with 8 bases left in between. The CDR3 runs 12 residues. From germline, CDR1 is SGHRS and CDR2 YFSETQ. The CDR3 loop reads CASRGADSPLHF. CDR3 in DNA: TGCGCCAGCAGGGGAGCGGATTCACCCCTCCACTTT. The full variable domain, completed using reference TRBV5-1 and TRBJ1-6, is KAGVTQTPRYLIKTRGQQVTLSCSPISGHRSVSWYQQTPGQGLQFLFEYFSETQRNKGNFPGRFSGRQFSNSRSEMNVSTLELGDSALYLCASRGADSPLHFGNGTRLTVT.

This clonotype was counted only a few times. The chain couples TRBV6-2 or TRBV6-3 to TRBJ2-1; no clear D. This CDR3 comprises 14 residues. V was shortened by 10 bases and J by 0 bases, with 13 bases between the two germline ends. CDR1 and CDR2 from the germline V gene are MNHEY and SVGEGT. This CDR3 is CATLWGGSYNEQFF. In DNA, the CDR3 is TGTGCCACCCTCTGGGGTGGCTCCTACAATGAGCAGTTCTTC.

This rearrangement joins TRBV20-1 to TRBJ1-2; the D gene is possibly TRBD1 (5 bases). The CDR3 is 15 amino acids. Per the germline V gene, CDR1 is DFQATT and CDR2 is SNEGSKA (reference sequence). With 2 bases removed from V and 2 bases from J, the gap between germline ends came to 15 bases. CDR3 protein: CSARRRGGLNYGYTF. The DNA of the CDR3 is TGCAGTGCTAGACGCCGGGGCGGTCTCAACTATGGCTACACCTTC.

The chain combines TRBV9 with TRBJ2-5; no clear D gene. CDR1 is SGDLS, CDR2 YYNGEE, per germline. The CDR3 has 16 residues. With 0 bases removed from V and 1 base from J, the gap between germline ends came to 13 bases. CDR3 nucleotide sequence: TGTGCCAGCAGCGTAGGGGTCGAGACTTCCCAAGAGACCCAGTACTTC. Its protein product is CASSVGVETSQETQYF.

This sequence joins TRBV27 and TRBJ2-1; no definite D call. The ends were cut back, 2 bases at V and 4 bases at J, with 9 bases in the middle. Germline CDR1 MNHEY, CDR2 SMNVEV (reference sequence). The CDR3 is made up of 14 amino acids. The CDR3 sequence: CASSLQSTYNEQFF. The CDR3 nucleotides read TGTGCCAGCAGTTTACAGAGCACGTACAATGAGCAGTTCTTC.

The table lists this clonotype with a few counts. The V call is TRBV24-1, the J call TRBJ2-3, with unresolved D. V lost 1 base and J 5 bases, leaving 3 bases between the germline ends. CDR1 is KGHDR, CDR2 SFDVKD, per germline. The CDR3 covers 12 residues. The CDR3 bases are TGTGCCACCAGTGATTTCGGAGATACGCAGTATTTT. Its translation is CATSDFGDTQYF.